Following are 17 T cell receptor beta chains from one sample sequenced in a study of early T cells in non-severe SARS-CoV-2 infection. Each CDR3 protein is one row after TCRdb ran MiXCR on the 5' RACE reads. The table shows 95,000 to 110,000 distinct CDR3 sequences, with 11% occurring only once. Sequenced sample: whole blood. The receptors stem from an adult who was a healthcare worker with PCR-confirmed SARS-CoV-2 infection or an uninfected control (not recorded which).

In its sample, this clonotype was seen many times. This chain uses TRBV6-5 with TRBJ1-5; no reliable D call. This CDR3 contains 13 residues. Germline V gene sequence: CDR1 MNHEY, CDR2 SVGAGI. V was pared by 2 bases and J by 7 bases, with 9 bases between. CDR3 in DNA: TGTGCCAGCAGTTACACGGTATGGCAGCCCCAGCATTTT. It codes for CASSYTVWQPQHF.

Comments on this clonotype: Since a much larger clone is just one base distant, this may be a read error. The J gene is TRBJ1-2, the V gene TRBV4-3, with 7 positions matching TRBD1. From germline, CDR1 is LGHNA and CDR2 YSLEER. The CDR3 has 15 residues. The CDR3, as DNA: TGCGCCAGCAGCCCCACAGGGGCTCACTACTTTGGCTTCACCTTC. This codes for CASSPTGAHYFGFTF.

This clonotype was seen repeatedly, ten times or more. The V gene is TRBV3-1, the J gene TRBJ1-6; perhaps TRBD1 as D (5 bases). Trimming cost V 4 bases and J 7 bases, with 11 bases left between them. The CDR3 is 14 residues long. The V gene's germline CDR1 is LGHDT and CDR2 YNNKEL (reference sequence). CDR3 nucleotide sequence: TGTGCCAGCAGCCCCTTCGGGGGAAATTCACCCCTCCACTTT. Amino acids: CASSPFGGNSPLHF. The entire variable domain, with the rest obtained from reference TRBV3-1 and TRBJ1-6, is as follows: DTAVSQTPKYLVTQMGNDKSIKCEQNLGHDTMYWYKQDSKKFLKIMFSYNNKELIINETVPNRFSPKSPDKAHLNLHINSLELGDSAVYFCASSPFGGNSPLHFGNGTRLTVT.

The chain employs TRBV5-4 and TRBJ1-1, with D perhaps TRBD1 (6 bases). The V and J ends lost 5 bases and 5 bases respectively, with 13 bases between them. CDR1 is SGHNT and CDR2 is YYREEE in the germline V gene (reference sequence). The CDR3 spans 13 residues. The CDR3 here is CASRQGRRTEAFF. CDR3 nucleotide sequence: TGTGCCAGCAGGCAGGGGCGGAGGACTGAAGCTTTCTTT.

This clonotype was counted ten times or more. The genes are TRBV27 and TRBJ2-5, with a weak D call TRBD1 (5 bases). The CDR3 length is 14 residues. Germline loops: CDR1 MNHEY, CDR2 SMNVEV (reference sequence). V was pared by 4 bases and J by 5 bases, with 14 bases between. The CDR3 reads CASSSLAGPETQYF. In DNA form, the CDR3 reads TGTGCCAGCAGTTCTCTTGCAGGGCCGGAGACCCAGTACTTC.

This clonotype occurred many times. The V and J genes are TRBV5-1 and TRBJ2-7, with 9 bases lining up with TRBD1. CDR3 length: 15 residues. The trim removed 0 bases at V and 3 bases at J, leaving 4 bases unmatched. Germline V gene data show CDR1 as SGHRS and CDR2 as YFSETQ. The DNA for the CDR3 is TGCGCCAGCAGCTTGGTCGGGGACAGGGTCTACGAGCAGTACTTC. Protein product: CASSLVGDRVYEQYF.

This clonotype was found many times. This sequence joins TRBV11-2 and TRBJ2-7, with D hard to call. CDR1 and CDR2 (germline): SGHAT, FQNNGV. This CDR3 is 14 amino acids long. The V and J ends lost 4 bases and 3 bases respectively, with 13 bases between them. In DNA, the CDR3 is TGTGCCAGCAGCTGGGTCTGGGAAAACTACGAGCAGTACTTC. Translated, it gives CASSWVWENYEQYF.

The CDR3 region has the DNA TGTGCCAGCAGCCCGGGGACAGGAAACATTCAGTACTTC. This gives the protein CASSPGTGNIQYF. The rearrangement uses TRBV3-1 and TRBJ2-4, with 8 bases that match TRBD1. The CDR3 totals 13 residues. From germline, CDR1 is LGHDT and CDR2 YNNKEL (reference sequence). Trimming at V came to 4 bases and at J to 6 bases, leaving 2 bases not matched to a gene.

The V and J genes are TRBV7-6 and TRBJ2-7, with D unclear. The V end lost 5 bases, the J end lost 7 bases, and 15 bases lay between the germline ends. This CDR3 is built from 13 residues. The germline gives CDR1 SGHVS, CDR2 FNYEAQ. CDR3 residues: CASSPNSLREQYF. The CDR3 DNA reads TGTGCCAGCAGCCCCAACTCTCTACGGGAGCAGTACTTC. Drawing the rest from reference TRBV7-6 and TRBJ2-7, the complete variable domain is GAGVSQSPRYKVTKRGQDVALRCDPISGHVSLYWYRQALGQGPEFLTYFNYEAQQDKSGLPNDRFSAERPEGSISTLTIQRTEQRDSAMYRCASSPNSLREQYFGPGTRLTVT.

This clonotype showed up many times. V and J are TRBV6-2 or TRBV6-3 and TRBJ2-7; D unclear. Deletions cut 8 bases from V and 6 bases from J, with 8 bases between. There are 10 residues in the CDR3. Germline CDR1 reads MNHEY; CDR2 reads SVGEGT. The CDR3 protein is CASGRREQYF. The CDR3 bases are TGTGCCAGCGGTCGACGCGAGCAGTACTTC.

This clonotype showed up just a few times. The chain is built from TRBV20-1 and TRBJ2-1; no reliable D call. Germline V gene data show CDR1 as DFQATT and CDR2 as SNEGSKA (reference sequence). V dropped 0 bases and J dropped 7 bases, with 4 bases sitting between them. The CDR3 sequence is 11 residues long. The CDR3 region is CSARDPNEQFF. DNA of the CDR3: TGCAGTGCTAGAGACCCTAATGAGCAGTTCTTC.

This clonotype appeared many times. The chain combines TRBV10-3 with TRBJ2-1; possibly TRBD1 or TRBD2 for D (5 bases each). The CDR3 is made up of 14 amino acids. CDR1 ENHRY and CDR2 SYGVKD come from the germline V gene. V lost 2 bases to trimming and J lost 10 bases, with 15 bases between them. For the CDR3, the DNA is TGTGCCATCAGTGAGGGGGCTCGAAAGCGGGAGCAGTTCTTC. Residues: CAISEGARKREQFF.

This clonotype was seen more than once but under ten times. The chain carries TRBV5-1 and TRBJ2-1, with 12 nucleotides matching TRBD2. Germline V CDR1 and CDR2: SGHRS, YFSETQ. The J segment lost 7 bases and the V segment lost 3 bases, leaving 5 bases of the junction unmatched. The CDR3 consists of 15 residues. Here the CDR3 reads CASSSSGTSGNEQFF. The CDR3 DNA sequence: TGCGCCAGCAGCTCCTCCGGGACTAGCGGGAATGAGCAGTTCTTC.

In this sample, this clonotype turned up a few times. This rearrangement joins TRBV6-5 to TRBJ1-6, with no clear D. Germline V gene data show CDR1 as MNHEY and CDR2 as SVGAGI. V lost 0 bases and J 0 bases, leaving 15 bases between the germline ends. The length of the CDR3 is 19 residues. The DNA for the CDR3 is TGTGCCAGCAGTTACTCGATCTACGTGCAAAGCTCCTATAATTCACCCCTCCACTTT. Protein product: CASSYSIYVQSSYNSPLHF.

V is TRBV28 and J is TRBJ2-1; TRBD2 might be the D (5 bases). With 6 bases removed from V and 9 bases from J, the gap between germline ends came to 15 bases. The CDR3 is 13 residues long. The germline V gene encodes CDR1 MDHEN and CDR2 SYDVKM. The CDR3 DNA reads as TGTGCCAGCAGCTCTCTACTAGTAGCTGAGCAGTTCTTC. This translates into CASSSLLVAEQFF.

The chain couples TRBV28 to TRBJ2-7; D is undetermined. The V gene's germline CDR1 is MDHEN and CDR2 SYDVKM. This CDR3 has 14 amino acids. V lost 1 base and J lost 3, with 10 bases in between. The CDR3 DNA sequence: TGTGCCAGCAGTTTATTCGGACGCGTCTACGAGCAGTACTTC. It is translated as CASSLFGRVYEQYF.

This clonotype was picked up many times. The gene calls are TRBV20-1 and TRBJ2-7, with D possibly TRBD2 on 5 matching bases. Germline V gene lookup returns CDR1 DFQATT and CDR2 SNEGSKA (reference sequence). The CDR3 loop spans 13 amino acids. Deletions cut 1 base from V and 3 bases from J, with 10 bases between. Here the CDR3 reads CSARVAGIYEQYF. The CDR3 DNA reads as TGCAGTGCTAGAGTAGCCGGGATCTACGAGCAGTACTTC.